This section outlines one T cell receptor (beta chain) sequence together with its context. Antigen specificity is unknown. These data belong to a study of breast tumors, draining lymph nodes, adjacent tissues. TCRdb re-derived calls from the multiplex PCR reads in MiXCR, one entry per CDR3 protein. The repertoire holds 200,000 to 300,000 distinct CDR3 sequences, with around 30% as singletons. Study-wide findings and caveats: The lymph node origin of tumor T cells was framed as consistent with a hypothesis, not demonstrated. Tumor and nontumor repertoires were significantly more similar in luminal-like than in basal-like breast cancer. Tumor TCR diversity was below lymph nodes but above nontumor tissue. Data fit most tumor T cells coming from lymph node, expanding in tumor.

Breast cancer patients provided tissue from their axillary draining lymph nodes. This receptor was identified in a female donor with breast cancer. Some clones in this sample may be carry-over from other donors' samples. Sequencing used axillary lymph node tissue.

CDR3 sequence: CASSRRAQGRSKNIQYF. CDR3 DNA sequence: TGTGCCAGCAGTCGCAGGGCACAGGGTCGGTCCAAAAACATTCAGTACTTC. This chain uses TRBV6-5 with TRBJ2-4; TRBD1 is a possible D gene (6 bases). CDR3 length: 17 amino acids. Trimming removed 5 bases from V and 2 bases from J, with 19 bases in between. Per germline, CDR1 MNHEY and CDR2 SVGAGI.